The 5 T cell receptor beta chains given below trace back to one sample, sequenced in a study of cytomegalovirus exposure and HLA in healthy donors. The method was immunoSEQ multiplex PCR; TCRdb's version includes in-frame clones alone and lacks a portion of them. The data contain approximately 80,000 clones, approximately 93% of them singletons. The sequenced sample was PBMCs. The receptors come from a woman in her thirties in good health and CMV-seronegative.

The V call is TRBV27, the J call TRBJ1-5, with a tentative D call TRBD1 (5 bases). The V gene lost 5 bases and the J gene lost 0 bases, with 8 bases spanning the gap. This CDR3 has 14 amino acids. The germline gives CDR1 MNHEY, CDR2 SMNVEV (reference sequence). The CDR3 sequence: CASSRQSSNQPQHF. CDR3 DNA sequence: TGTGCCAGCAGTAGACAGAGTAGCAATCAGCCCCAGCATTTT.

This chain uses TRBV7-2 with TRBJ2-5; 12 bases are shared with TRBD2. The CDR3 has 19 amino acids. The junction had 15 bases not matched to a gene; V was cut back by 5 bases and J by 2 bases. Germline values: CDR1 SGHTA, CDR2 FQGNSA. CDR3 in DNA: TGTGCCAGCAGCCCAAACCTCGTCCGCACTAGCGGGAGGCAAGAGACCCAGTACTTC. This encodes CASSPNLVRTSGRQETQYF. Supplemented by reference TRBV7-2 and TRBJ2-5, the full variable domain reads GAGVSQSPSNKVTEKGKDVELRCDPISGHTALYWYRQSLGQGLEFLIYFQGNSAPDKSGLPSDRFSAERTGGSVSTLTIQRTQQEDSAVYLCASSPNLVRTSGRQETQYFGPGTRLLVL.

V and J are TRBV18 and TRBJ1-1; D is perhaps TRBD1 (6 bases). CDR3 length: 17 residues. Germline V gene data show CDR1 as KGHSH and CDR2 as LQKENI. The V gene lost 2 bases and the J gene lost 1 base, with 17 bases spanning the gap. This chain's CDR3 is CASSPLDSSIPNTEAFF. CDR3 DNA sequence: TGTGCCAGCTCACCATTGGACAGCTCAATACCGAACACTGAAGCTTTCTTT.

V and J are TRBV7-9 and TRBJ1-3, with 9 bases matching TRBD1. Germline CDR1 is SEHNR and CDR2 is FQNEAQ (reference sequence). The CDR3 contains 16 residues. V was clipped by 5 bases and J by 0 bases; unmatched bases: 5. The CDR3 sequence is CASSNDRGSSGNTIYF. The CDR3 DNA follows: TGTGCCAGCAGCAACGACAGGGGGAGCTCTGGAAACACCATATATTTT.

This chain joins TRBV28 and TRBJ1-1; TRBD1 agrees at 8 bases. Germline-derived CDR1 and CDR2 are MDHEN and SYDVKM. The V gene end was trimmed by 3 bases and the J gene end by 8 bases; junction bases not matched to a gene: 8. This CDR3 is 14 amino acids long. For the CDR3, the DNA is TGTGCCAGCAGTTTTTATCGGACAGGGTACGAAGCTTTCTTT. The encoded protein is CASSFYRTGYEAFF.